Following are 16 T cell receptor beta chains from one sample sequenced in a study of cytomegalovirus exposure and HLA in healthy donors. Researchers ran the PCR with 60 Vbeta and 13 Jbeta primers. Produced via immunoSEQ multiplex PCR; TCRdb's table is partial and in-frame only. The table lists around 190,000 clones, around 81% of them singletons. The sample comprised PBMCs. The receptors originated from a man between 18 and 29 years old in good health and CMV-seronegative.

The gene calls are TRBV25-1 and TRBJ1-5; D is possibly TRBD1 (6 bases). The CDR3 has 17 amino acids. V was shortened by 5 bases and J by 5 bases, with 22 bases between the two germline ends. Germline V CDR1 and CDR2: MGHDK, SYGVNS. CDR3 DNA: TGTGCCAGCAGTTGTCCCATGAGGGGGGGAGATGATCAGCCCCAGCATTTT. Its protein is CASSCPMRGGDDQPQHF.

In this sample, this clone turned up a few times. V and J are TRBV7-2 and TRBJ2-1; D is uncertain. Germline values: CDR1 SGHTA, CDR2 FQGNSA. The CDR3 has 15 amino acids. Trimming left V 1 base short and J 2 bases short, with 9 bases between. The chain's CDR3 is CASSLEFGPYNEQFF. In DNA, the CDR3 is TGTGCCAGCAGCTTAGAGTTCGGTCCCTACAATGAGCAGTTCTTC. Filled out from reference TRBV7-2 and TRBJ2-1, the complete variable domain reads GAGVSQSPSNKVTEKGKDVELRCDPISGHTALYWYRQSLGQGLEFLIYFQGNSAPDKSGLPSDRFSAERTGGSVSTLTIQRTQQEDSAVYLCASSLEFGPYNEQFFGPGTRLTVL.

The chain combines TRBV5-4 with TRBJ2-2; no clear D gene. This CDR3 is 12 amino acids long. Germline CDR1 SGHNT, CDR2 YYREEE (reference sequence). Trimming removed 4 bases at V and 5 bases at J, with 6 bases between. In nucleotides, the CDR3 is TGTGCCAGCAGCGGCTGGACCGGGGAGCTGTTTTTT. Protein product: CASSGWTGELFF.

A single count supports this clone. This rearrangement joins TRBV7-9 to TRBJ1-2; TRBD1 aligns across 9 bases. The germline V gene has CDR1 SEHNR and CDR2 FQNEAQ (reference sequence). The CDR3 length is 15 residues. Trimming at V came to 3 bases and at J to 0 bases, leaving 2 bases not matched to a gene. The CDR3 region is CASSLDRGSNYGYTF. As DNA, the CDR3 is TGTGCCAGCAGCTTGGACAGGGGATCTAACTATGGCTACACCTTC.

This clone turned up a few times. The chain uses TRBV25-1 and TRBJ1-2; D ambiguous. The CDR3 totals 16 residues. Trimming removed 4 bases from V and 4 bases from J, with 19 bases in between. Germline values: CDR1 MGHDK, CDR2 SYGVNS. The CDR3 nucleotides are TGTGCCAGCAGTGGAGTTTTCCCTTGGCTAGCCTATGGCTACACCTTC. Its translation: CASSGVFPWLAYGYTF.

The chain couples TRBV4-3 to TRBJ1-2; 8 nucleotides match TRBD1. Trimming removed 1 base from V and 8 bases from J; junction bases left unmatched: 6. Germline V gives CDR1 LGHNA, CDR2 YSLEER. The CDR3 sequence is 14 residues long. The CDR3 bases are TGCGCCAGCAGCCAAGCTCGGACAGGGATCGGCTACACCTTC. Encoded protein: CASSQARTGIGYTF.

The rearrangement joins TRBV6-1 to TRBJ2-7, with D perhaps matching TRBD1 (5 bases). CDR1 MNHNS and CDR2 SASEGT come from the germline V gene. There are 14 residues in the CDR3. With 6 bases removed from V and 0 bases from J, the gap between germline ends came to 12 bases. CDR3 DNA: TGTGCCAGCAGAGTAATCCAGGGCTCCTACGAGCAGTACTTC. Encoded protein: CASRVIQGSYEQYF.

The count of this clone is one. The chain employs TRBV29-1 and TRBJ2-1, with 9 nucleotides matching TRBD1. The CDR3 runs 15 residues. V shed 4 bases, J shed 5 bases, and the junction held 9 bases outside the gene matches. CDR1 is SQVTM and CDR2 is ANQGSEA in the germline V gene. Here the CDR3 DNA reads TGCAGCGTTGTTAAGGGGACAGGGAACAACAATGAGCAGTTCTTC. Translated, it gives CSVVKGTGNNNEQFF.

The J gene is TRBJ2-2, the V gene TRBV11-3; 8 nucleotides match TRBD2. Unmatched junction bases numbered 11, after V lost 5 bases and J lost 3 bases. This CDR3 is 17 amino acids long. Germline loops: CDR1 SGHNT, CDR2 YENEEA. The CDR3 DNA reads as TGTGCCAGCAGCCCGGGGGGGCCTTCCTCAGACACCGGGGAGCTGTTTTTT. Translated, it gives CASSPGGPSSDTGELFF. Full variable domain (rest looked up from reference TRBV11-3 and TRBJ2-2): EAGVVQSPRYKIIEKKQPVAFWCNPISGHNTLYWYLQNLGQGPELLIRYENEEAVDDSQLPKDRFSAERLKGVDSTLKIQPAELGDSAVYLCASSPGGPSSDTGELFFGEGSRLTVL.

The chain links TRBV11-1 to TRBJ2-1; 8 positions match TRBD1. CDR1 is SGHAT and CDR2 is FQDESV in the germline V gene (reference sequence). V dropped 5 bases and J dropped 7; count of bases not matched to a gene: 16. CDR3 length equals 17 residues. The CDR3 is CASSRRVGRGLRNEQFF. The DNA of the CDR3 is TGTGCCAGCAGCCGGAGGGTAGGCAGGGGGCTTAGGAATGAGCAGTTCTTC.

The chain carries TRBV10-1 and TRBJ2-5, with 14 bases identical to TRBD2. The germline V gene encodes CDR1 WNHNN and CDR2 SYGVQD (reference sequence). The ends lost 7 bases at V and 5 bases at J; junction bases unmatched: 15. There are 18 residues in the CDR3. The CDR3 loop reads CASTVTVGTSGRYETQYF. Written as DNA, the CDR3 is TGCGCCAGCACAGTGACCGTGGGGACTAGCGGGAGATATGAGACCCAGTACTTC.

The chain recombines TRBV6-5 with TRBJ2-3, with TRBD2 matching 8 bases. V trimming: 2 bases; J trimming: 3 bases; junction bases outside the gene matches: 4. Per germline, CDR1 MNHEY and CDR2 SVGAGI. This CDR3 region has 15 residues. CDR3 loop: CASSYGTSATDTQYF. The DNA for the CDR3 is TGTGCCAGCAGTTACGGGACTAGTGCAACAGATACGCAGTATTTT.

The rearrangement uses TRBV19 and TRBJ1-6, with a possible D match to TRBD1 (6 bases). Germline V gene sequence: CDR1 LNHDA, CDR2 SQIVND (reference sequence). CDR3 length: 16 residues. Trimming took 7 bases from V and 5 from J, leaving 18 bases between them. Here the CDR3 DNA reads TGTGCCAGTACCCAAACGACAGGATCAAATAATTCACCCCTCCACTTT. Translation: CASTQTTGSNNSPLHF.

CDR3 residues: CASSLGVQGNEKLFF. The CDR3 bases are TGTGCCAGCAGCTTGGGAGTGCAGGGGAATGAAAAACTGTTTTTT. This chain connects TRBV5-8 to TRBJ1-4; tentatively, D is TRBD1 (6 bases). Germline-derived CDR1 and CDR2 are SGHTS and YDEGEE. This CDR3 comprises 15 residues. V was trimmed by 0 bases and J by 5 bases, leaving 11 bases between them.

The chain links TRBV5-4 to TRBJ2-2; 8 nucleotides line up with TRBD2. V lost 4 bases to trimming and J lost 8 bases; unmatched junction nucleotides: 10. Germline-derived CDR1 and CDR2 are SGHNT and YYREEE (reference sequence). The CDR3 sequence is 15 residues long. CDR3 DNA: TGTGCCAGCAGCGGCAGCGGGAGTACCCGGGGGGAGCTGTTTTTT. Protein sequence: CASSGSGSTRGELFF.

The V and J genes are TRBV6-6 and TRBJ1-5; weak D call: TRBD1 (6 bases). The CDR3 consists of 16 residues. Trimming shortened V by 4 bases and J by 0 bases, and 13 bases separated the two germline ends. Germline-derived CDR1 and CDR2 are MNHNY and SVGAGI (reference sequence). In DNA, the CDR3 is TGTGCCAGCAGTTCCTTCGGGACACTTAGCAATCAGCCCCAGCATTTT. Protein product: CASSSFGTLSNQPQHF.